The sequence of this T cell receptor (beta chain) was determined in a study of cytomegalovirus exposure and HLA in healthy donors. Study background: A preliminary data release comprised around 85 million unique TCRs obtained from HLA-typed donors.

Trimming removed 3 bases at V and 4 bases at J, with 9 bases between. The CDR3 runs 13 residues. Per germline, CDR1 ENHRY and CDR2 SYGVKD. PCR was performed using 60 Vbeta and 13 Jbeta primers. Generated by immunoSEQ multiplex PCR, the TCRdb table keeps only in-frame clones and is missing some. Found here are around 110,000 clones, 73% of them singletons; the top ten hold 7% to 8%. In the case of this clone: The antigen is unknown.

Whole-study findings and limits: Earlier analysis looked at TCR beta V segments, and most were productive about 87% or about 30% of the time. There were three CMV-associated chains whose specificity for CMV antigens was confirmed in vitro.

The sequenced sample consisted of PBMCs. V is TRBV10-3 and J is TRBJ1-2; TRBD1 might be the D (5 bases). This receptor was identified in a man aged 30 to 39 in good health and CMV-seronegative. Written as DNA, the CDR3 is TGTGCCATCAGTGAACTGGGGGGCTATGGCTACACCTTC. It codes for CAISELGGYGYTF.